Shown below are 30 T cell receptor beta chains from a single sample sequenced in a study of CDR3 diversity in severe acne. TCRdb re-called the PCR reads through MiXCR, storing one row per CDR3 protein. The table lists more than 85,000 distinct CDR3 sequences, 48% of them singletons. The sequencing sample was made of blood. The receptors stem from a male donor in good health, serving as a control.

This sequence joins TRBV15 and TRBJ1-1; 11 positions match TRBD1. Looked up from germline, CDR1 is LNHNV and CDR2 is YYDKDF (reference sequence). Trimming took 3 bases from V and 1 from J; bases not matched to a gene: 4. The CDR3 has 16 residues. CDR3 coding DNA: TGTGCCACCAGCAGGGGACAGGGGGAGTGGAACACTGAAGCTTTCTTT. Protein sequence: CATSRGQGEWNTEAFF.

The V and J genes are TRBV28 and TRBJ2-1; 10 bases are shared with TRBD2. With 6 bases clipped from V and 2 bases from J, the junction kept 4 bases outside the gene matches. The CDR3 has 15 residues. In germline, CDR1 is MDHEN, CDR2 SYDVKM. Written as DNA, the CDR3 is TGTGCCAGCAGCCATGGACTAGCGGCCTACAATGAGCAGTTCTTC. Its protein is CASSHGLAAYNEQFF.

The chain uses TRBV24-1 and TRBJ2-7; 8 positions match TRBD2. After removal of 6 bases from V and 6 bases from J, the junction contained 6 bases not matched to a gene. CDR1 and CDR2 (germline): KGHDR, SFDVKD. The length of the CDR3 is 13 residues. The CDR3 nucleotides are TGTGCCACCAGTTCGGGGGGGGTGGTCGAGCAGTACTTC. It translates to CATSSGGVVEQYF.

The V call is TRBV29-1, the J call TRBJ1-1; a weak D match, TRBD1 (5 bases). The germline gives CDR1 SQVTM, CDR2 ANQGSEA. The ends were cut back, 3 bases at V and 4 bases at J, with 9 bases in the middle. This CDR3 has 12 amino acids. As DNA, the CDR3 is TGCAGCGTTGAGGGGGTGAGCACTGAAGCTTTCTTT. This encodes CSVEGVSTEAFF.

The chain has TRBV20-1 and TRBJ2-3; D gene ambiguous. Looked up from germline, CDR1 is DFQATT and CDR2 is SNEGSKA (reference sequence). CDR3 size: 12 residues. V shed 6 bases and J shed 4 bases, with 11 bases lying between them. The chain's CDR3 is CSAGALADTQYF. The DNA of the CDR3 is TGCAGTGCGGGCGCCCTCGCAGATACGCAGTATTTT.

This clonotype was picked up a small number of times. V and J are TRBV6-5 and TRBJ1-5, with D uncertain. CDR3 size: 11 residues. Germline CDR1 is MNHEY and CDR2 is SVGAGI. The germline V and J ends were trimmed by 5 bases and 6 bases, with 5 bases remaining between them. The CDR3: CASSEVQPQHF. The DNA for the CDR3 is TGTGCCAGCAGTGAAGTTCAGCCCCAGCATTTT.

As concerns this clonotype: The junction departs from the called germline gene at one end, perhaps through a read error. The CDR3 DNA is TGTGCCAGCAGTGACTTCGCGACCGAGTCGCTAAACATTCAGTACTTC. As protein: CASSDFATESLNIQYF. V is TRBV10-3 and J is TRBJ2-4, with no clear D. The CDR3 is 16 residues long. CDR1 is ENHRY, CDR2 SYGVKD, per germline.

This clonotype was observed a handful of times. The chain joins TRBV10-2 to TRBJ2-2; 9 bases map to TRBD2. CDR1 is WSHSY and CDR2 is SAAADI in the germline V gene. The length of the CDR3 is 18 residues. The J segment lost 0 bases and the V segment lost 4 bases, leaving 9 bases of the junction unmatched. The CDR3 sequence: CASSGWLAGLSNTGELFF. In DNA form, the CDR3 reads TGCGCCAGCAGTGGGTGGCTAGCGGGATTGTCGAACACCGGGGAGCTGTTTTTT.

This clonotype has a count of ten or more. The J gene is TRBJ1-2, the V gene TRBV30, with a possible D match to TRBD1 (6 bases). Trimming took off 5 bases at V and 2 bases at J, with 6 bases between the two ends. The CDR3 totals 11 residues. Germline values: CDR1 GTSNPN, CDR2 SVGIG (reference sequence). This CDR3 reads CAWDRNYGYTF. The CDR3 nucleotides are TGTGCCTGGGACAGGAACTATGGCTACACCTTC.

The sample holds many counts of this clonotype. The CDR3 does not close with the conserved phenylalanine or tryptophan, likely indicating a read error. No DNA is shown, since the ends of the CDR3 on it are uncertain; the CDR3 is the one TCRdb lists. J is TRBJ2-7 and V is TRBV6-1; the listed D gene, TRBD1, was not tested against the DNA. The CDR3 is 16 residues long, ends included. CDR1 and CDR2 (germline): MNHNS, SASEGT. CDR3 sequence reads: CASSERGRVLSYEQHL.

This clonotype was found many times. The chain has TRBV5-5 and TRBJ2-7; 7 positions match TRBD1. The V and J ends lost 0 bases and 3 bases, in that order; junction bases with no gene match: 6. CDR3 length equals 15 residues. Looked up from germline, CDR1 is SGHKS and CDR2 is YYEKEE (reference sequence). The CDR3 sequence is CASSLEGDSYYEQYF. The CDR3 coding sequence is TGTGCCAGCAGCTTGGAAGGGGACAGTTACTACGAGCAGTACTTC.

The rearrangement uses TRBV14 and TRBJ1-2; 11 bases match TRBD1. V shed 4 bases, J shed 4 bases, and the junction held 2 bases outside the gene matches. CDR3 length: 14 residues. CDR1 SGHDN and CDR2 FVKESK come from the germline V gene. The CDR3 sequence: CASSPGQGAYGYTF. Here the CDR3 DNA reads TGTGCCAGCAGCCCCGGACAGGGGGCCTATGGCTACACCTTC.

The chain has TRBV5-8 and TRBJ1-1, with TRBD1 matching 8 bases. The V gene end was trimmed by 4 bases and the J gene end by 1 base; junction bases not matched to a gene: 3. The CDR3 consists of 14 residues. The germline V gene encodes CDR1 SGHTS and CDR2 YDEGEE. The CDR3 is CASSLDRANTEAFF. As DNA, the CDR3 is TGTGCCAGCAGCCTGGACAGGGCGAACACTGAAGCTTTCTTT.

The rearrangement joins TRBV29-1 to TRBJ1-2, with TRBD1 as a possible D gene (5 bases). The CDR3 is 15 amino acids. V lost 4 bases to trimming and J lost 6 bases, with 21 bases between them. CDR1 is SQVTM, CDR2 ANQGSEA, per germline. The CDR3 spells CSVGSIGRVSDGYTF. CDR3 in DNA: TGCAGCGTTGGTAGTATCGGCAGGGTTTCTGATGGCTACACCTTC.

This clonotype was observed a handful of times. The J gene is TRBJ1-5, the V gene TRBV18, with 10 bases aligning to TRBD1. Germline CDR1 KGHSH, CDR2 LQKENI. Germline trimming cut 3 bases from V and 4 bases from J; bases unmatched to any gene: 3. The CDR3 covers 15 residues. Here the CDR3 DNA reads TGTGCCAGCTCACCTAGGGACAGGGGAAATCAGCCCCAGCATTTT. Residues: CASSPRDRGNQPQHF.

The chain combines TRBV12-3 or TRBV12-4 with TRBJ1-5; no firm D call. Between the trimmed V and J ends, which lost 1 base and 11 bases, there was a span of 15 bases. The length of the CDR3 is 14 residues. CDR3 loop: CASSLGGAQETQHF. The CDR3 coding sequence is TGTGCCAGCAGTTTAGGGGGAGCCCAAGAGACCCAGCATTTT.

This rearrangement joins TRBV7-3 to TRBJ2-7; TRBD2 matches 7 bases. After removal of 3 bases from V and 2 bases from J, the junction contained 1 base not matched to a gene. Germline lookup yields CDR1 SGHTA and CDR2 FQGTGA. This CDR3 comprises 13 residues. The CDR3 sequence: CASSLGTTYEQYF. CDR3 nucleotides: TGTGCCAGCAGCTTGGGGACTACCTACGAGCAGTACTTC.

The chain is built from TRBV20-1 and TRBJ2-3; a weak D match, TRBD2 (5 bases). This CDR3 spans 13 amino acids. Per germline, CDR1 DFQATT and CDR2 SNEGSKA (reference sequence). Trimming pared 6 bases from V and 6 bases from J, leaving 16 bases between. DNA of the CDR3: TGCAGTGCCGAAGGTCTAGCATCCGATACGCAGTATTTT. Its translation: CSAEGLASDTQYF.

Points on this clonotype: A much larger clone sits a single nucleotide away, making a read error possible. This chain connects TRBV29-1 to TRBJ1-1; D call uncertain. Germline V gives CDR1 SQVTM, CDR2 ANQGSEA. The CDR3 loop spans 12 amino acids. The CDR3 DNA reads TGCAGCGCTGAATGGGGAAGTTTCGAAGCTTTCTTT. Amino acids: CSAEWGSFEAFF.

Of note for this clonotype: A read error may be the cause here, since a much bigger clone is one base away. Since no conserved phenylalanine or tryptophan closes the CDR3, a read error is the likely cause. This sequence joins TRBV9 and TRBJ1-6; unclear D gene. CDR1 is SGDLS, CDR2 YYNGEE, per germline. The CDR3 length is 14 residues. The V end was cut by 2 bases, the J end by 4 bases, with 7 bases between. For the CDR3, the DNA is TGTGCCAGCAGCGTGACGGAATATAATTCACCCCTCCACCTT. Its protein product is CASSVTEYNSPLHL.

The V call is TRBV7-9, the J call TRBJ1-3; D is undetermined. The CDR3 is 14 amino acids. Trimming removed 3 bases at V and 4 bases at J, with 10 bases between. CDR1 SEHNR and CDR2 FQNEAQ come from the germline V gene (reference sequence). Written as DNA, the CDR3 is TGTGCCAGCAGCTTCGCAACAGCCGGAAACACCATATATTTT. Translated, it gives CASSFATAGNTIYF. Full variable domain (missing parts from reference TRBV7-9 and TRBJ1-3): DTGVSQNPRHKITKRGQNVTFRCDPISEHNRLYWYRQTLGQGPEFLTYFQNEAQLEKSRLLSDRFSAERPKGSFSTLEIQRTEQGDSAMYLCASSFATAGNTIYFGEGSWLTVV.

The rearrangement joins TRBV28 to TRBJ1-6; a possible D gene is TRBD1 (6 bases). Germline V CDR1 and CDR2: MDHEN, SYDVKM. The ends were cut back, 3 bases at V and 4 bases at J, with 13 bases in the middle. The CDR3 has 16 residues. The CDR3 here is CASSFRPGDYNSPLHF. The CDR3 nucleotides are TGTGCCAGCAGTTTCCGCCCAGGGGATTATAATTCACCCCTCCACTTT.

A note on this clonotype: A much larger clonotype is one base distant, so this may be a read error. The chain combines TRBV5-1 with TRBJ1-2; D uncertain. Germline-derived CDR1 and CDR2 are SGHRS and YFSETQ. This CDR3 is built from 16 residues. Trimming pared 2 bases from V and 2 bases from J, leaving 16 bases between. For the CDR3, the DNA is TGCGCCAGCAGCTTCCCGGGTGCCACGGGAAACTATGGCTACACCTTC. It translates to CASSFPGATGNYGYTF.

In the case of this clonotype: The junction does not match germline at one end; this may be a read error. J is TRBJ1-1 and V is TRBV20-1; D is ambiguous. CDR3 length: 8 residues. CDR1 is DFQATT, CDR2 SNEGSKA, per germline (reference sequence). This chain's CDR3 is CSANPLDF. CDR3 in DNA: TGCAGTGCTAACCCGCTGGACTTT.

Regarding this clonotype: One end of the junction does not line up with germline, which may come from a read error. This chain connects TRBV7-7 to TRBJ1-4, with D unresolved. Germline V gene lookup returns CDR1 SSHAT and CDR2 FNYEAQ (reference sequence). The CDR3 runs 13 residues. In DNA form, the CDR3 reads TGTGCTAGCAGCTTACGGACTAATGAAAAACTGTTTTTT. It encodes CASSLRTNEKLFF.

This clonotype was found a few times. The chain uses TRBV20-1 and TRBJ1-1, with a possible D match to TRBD1 (5 bases). V was clipped by 5 bases and J by 1 base, with 11 bases between them. This CDR3 contains 13 residues. The V gene's germline CDR1 is DFQATT and CDR2 SNEGSKA (reference sequence). The CDR3: CSAAGTGNTEAFF. The CDR3, as DNA: TGCAGTGCTGCCGGGACCGGGAACACTGAAGCTTTCTTT.

The chain has TRBV5-5 and TRBJ2-2, with 8 bases aligning to TRBD1. This CDR3 spans 16 amino acids. Per germline, CDR1 SGHKS and CDR2 YYEKEE (reference sequence). Losses at the gene ends were 2 bases for V and 7 bases for J; bases not matched to a gene: 10. The CDR3 sequence: CASSFPPGGVDGELFF. The DNA of the CDR3 is TGTGCCAGCAGCTTCCCCCCAGGGGGCGTCGACGGGGAGCTGTTTTTT.

This clonotype was recorded many times. V gene TRBV7-3 combines with J gene TRBJ2-2, with TRBD1 matching over 9 bases. The V gene end was trimmed by 5 bases and the J gene end by 6 bases; junction bases not matched to a gene: 7. The CDR3 runs 15 residues. Germline CDR1 SGHTA, CDR2 FQGTGA. CDR3 amino acids: CASSLTGGSAGELFF. DNA of the CDR3: TGTGCCAGCAGCCTGACAGGGGGATCTGCCGGGGAGCTGTTTTTT.

This clonotype was observed at least ten times. The J gene is TRBJ2-1, the V gene TRBV5-1; D may match TRBD1 or TRBD2 (6 bases each). CDR3 size: 17 residues. Germline CDR1 and CDR2: SGHRS and YFSETQ. V shed 0 bases and J shed 6 bases, with 19 bases lying between them. The CDR3 here is CASSLDETGGGFNEQFF. The CDR3, as DNA: TGCGCCAGCAGCTTGGATGAGACAGGTGGGGGGTTCAATGAGCAGTTCTTC.

The sample holds a few counts of this clonotype. The chain links TRBV3-1 to TRBJ2-5, with D possibly being TRBD2 (7 bases). Trimming stripped 1 base from V and 5 bases from J, with 17 bases between. From germline, CDR1 is LGHDT and CDR2 YNNKEL (reference sequence). The CDR3 contains 16 residues. In DNA form, the CDR3 reads TGTGCCAGCAGCCAAGGTCCGAGGGGGGGCGGGGAGACCCAGTACTTC. It is translated as CASSQGPRGGGETQYF.